This TCR beta chain was captured by sequencing in a study of siplizumab effects on memory and regulatory T cells. Regarding the study as a whole: Mappable alloreactive CD4+ clones averaged around 74% Treg-derived with siplizumab versus under 30% in controls. Naive T cells appeared more diverse than memory cells and seemed to be major alloresponse contributors. Mapping to unstimulated subsets was achieved for only a minor fraction of alloreactive clones.

Germline CDR1 and CDR2: MNHEY and SMNVEV (reference sequence). The CDR3 runs 15 residues. The germline V and J ends were trimmed by 0 bases and 7 bases, with 13 bases remaining between them. Produced via immunoSEQ multiplex PCR; TCRdb's table is partial and in-frame only. The sample yields approximately 98,000 clones, around 94% seen once. This clone was detected only once. Antigen: not known. The TCR was taken from a human donor in good health. The sample taken for sequencing was non-Treg CD4+ T cells sorted from blood. The chain couples TRBV27 to TRBJ1-5; D is ambiguous. The CDR3 DNA reads as TGTGCCAGCAGTTTATCGTACTGGGATCGGCAGCCCCAGCATTTT. Protein product: CASSLSYWDRQPQHF.